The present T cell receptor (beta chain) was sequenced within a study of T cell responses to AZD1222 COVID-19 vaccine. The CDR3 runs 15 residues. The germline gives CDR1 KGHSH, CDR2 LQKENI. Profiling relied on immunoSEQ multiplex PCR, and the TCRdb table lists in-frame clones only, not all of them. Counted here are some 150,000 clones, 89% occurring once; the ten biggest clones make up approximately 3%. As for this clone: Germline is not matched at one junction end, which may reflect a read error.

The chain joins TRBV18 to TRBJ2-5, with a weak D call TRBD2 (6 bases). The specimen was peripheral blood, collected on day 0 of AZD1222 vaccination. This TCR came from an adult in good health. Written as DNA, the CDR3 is TGTGCCAGCTCGCCACTATCCGGGAGTCAAGAGACCCAGTACTTC. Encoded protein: CASSPLSGSQETQYF. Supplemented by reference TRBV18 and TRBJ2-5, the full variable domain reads NAGVMQNPRHLVRRRGQEARLRCSPMKGHSHVYWYRQLPEEGLKFMVYLQKENIIDESGMPKERFSAEFPKEGPSILRIQQVVRGDSAAYFCASSPLSGSQETQYFGPGTRLLVL.